This passage covers 20 T cell receptor beta chains from one sample sequenced in a study of cytomegalovirus exposure and HLA in healthy donors. With 60 Vbeta and 13 Jbeta primers, the PCR was carried out. The repertoire was sequenced with immunoSEQ multiplex PCR; TCRdb's copy has only in-frame clones and lacks some. Of more than 150,000 clones listed, about 75% are singletons. The sample was PBMCs. The receptors stem from a woman in her forties in good health and CMV-seropositive.

This rearrangement joins TRBV28 to TRBJ1-1; D ambiguous. The CDR3 is made up of 14 amino acids. V lost 6 bases and J lost 5, with 16 bases in between. CDR1 MDHEN and CDR2 SYDVKM come from the germline V gene. This chain's CDR3 is CASRPPGGRTEAFF. In nucleotides, the CDR3 is TGTGCCAGCAGGCCCCCCGGAGGAAGGACTGAAGCTTTCTTT.

The chain links TRBV10-3 to TRBJ2-1; 9 bases match TRBD1. The trim removed 3 bases at V and 9 bases at J, leaving 12 bases unmatched. CDR1 is ENHRY, CDR2 SYGVKD, per germline. The CDR3 extends over 16 amino acids. The CDR3 coding sequence is TGTGCCATCAGTGACGGATCGGACAGGGGCGTGGGTGAGCAGTTCTTC. Amino acid sequence: CAISDGSDRGVGEQFF.

This chain joins TRBV7-8 and TRBJ2-2; 9 bases line up with TRBD1. From germline, CDR1 is SGHVS and CDR2 FQNEAQ. J gave up 6 bases and V 5 bases, and 7 bases lay outside the gene matches. This CDR3 has 15 amino acids. CDR3 bases: TGTGCCAGCAGCCCTGGGGGACAGGGCTCCGGGGAGCTGTTTTTT. Translation gives CASSPGGQGSGELFF. The variable domain in full, completed from reference TRBV7-8 and TRBJ2-2, reads GAGVSQSPRYKVAKRGQDVALRCDPISGHVSLFWYQQALGQGPEFLTYFQNEAQLDKSGLPSDRFFAERPEGSVSTLKIQRTQQEDSAVYLCASSPGGQGSGELFFGEGSRLTVL.

V gene TRBV4-3 combines with J gene TRBJ1-2, with 9 bases fitting TRBD1. The CDR3 spans 17 residues. Trimming removed 1 base from V and 3 bases from J; junction bases left unmatched: 9. Germline CDR1 and CDR2: LGHNA and YSLEER. Here the CDR3 reads CASSQVFAGQGHYGYTF. The CDR3 nucleotides are TGCGCCAGCAGCCAAGTCTTCGCGGGACAGGGCCACTATGGCTACACCTTC.

A few counts support this clone. The V and J genes are TRBV27 and TRBJ2-5; D may be TRBD2 (6 bases). The V end lost 8 bases, the J end lost 5 bases, and 9 bases lay between the germline ends. Germline CDR1 and CDR2: MNHEY and SMNVEV (reference sequence). The CDR3 sequence is 11 residues long. The CDR3 loop reads CASQSGETQYF. In DNA form, the CDR3 reads TGTGCCAGCCAGAGCGGGGAGACCCAGTACTTC.

This clone was seen a few times. V gene TRBV5-4 combines with J gene TRBJ1-3; D is perhaps TRBD1 (6 bases). The CDR3 loop spans 14 amino acids. In germline, CDR1 is SGHNT, CDR2 YYREEE (reference sequence). Trimming removed 1 base at V and 4 bases at J, with 9 bases between. CDR3 sequence: CASSLQGSGNTIYF. CDR3 coding DNA: TGTGCCAGCAGCTTGCAGGGGTCGGGAAACACCATATATTTT.

J is TRBJ2-3 and V is TRBV19, with D tentatively TRBD2 (6 bases). This CDR3 is 15 amino acids long. The germline gives CDR1 LNHDA, CDR2 SQIVND (reference sequence). V was shortened by 6 bases and J by 2 bases, with 15 bases between the two germline ends. The CDR3 nucleotides read TGTGCCAGTAGGATAACAGGAGGGATCACAGATACGCAGTATTTT. This encodes CASRITGGITDTQYF.

The chain links TRBV19 to TRBJ2-3, with 9 bases fitting TRBD2. V dropped 4 bases and J dropped 6; count of bases not matched to a gene: 8. Looked up from germline, CDR1 is LNHDA and CDR2 is SQIVND (reference sequence). CDR3 length: 15 residues. CDR3 residues: CASSSGGREGDTQYF. CDR3 nucleotides: TGTGCCAGTAGTAGTGGAGGGCGGGAGGGTGATACGCAGTATTTT.

This clone is a singleton in its sample. The V gene is TRBV10-3, the J gene TRBJ2-7; possibly TRBD1 for D (5 bases). This CDR3 spans 14 amino acids. Trimming left V 8 bases short and J 4 bases short, with 18 bases between. Germline assignment: CDR1 ENHRY and CDR2 SYGVKD. The CDR3: CAIGQAQTAYEQYF. CDR3 nucleotides: TGTGCCATCGGGCAGGCCCAGACAGCGTACGAGCAGTACTTC.

The gene calls are TRBV25-1 and TRBJ2-3, with TRBD1 matching 8 bases. The length of the CDR3 is 15 residues. V was clipped by 4 bases and J by 2 bases; unmatched bases: 5. Germline values: CDR1 MGHDK, CDR2 SYGVNS. The CDR3 sequence: CASSVAGGNTDTQYF. The CDR3 DNA reads TGTGCCAGCAGTGTAGCAGGGGGCAACACAGATACGCAGTATTTT.

With respect to this clone: The junction departs from the called germline gene at one end, perhaps through a read error. The same CDR3 is also encoded by other DNA sequences in this sample. This chain uses TRBV15 with TRBJ1-3; a weak D match, TRBD1 (6 bases). The germline V gene has CDR1 LNHNV and CDR2 YYDKDF (reference sequence). The CDR3 runs 14 residues. The CDR3 protein is CATSRTVSGNTIYF. The CDR3, as DNA: TGTGCTACCAGCAGGACAGTCTCTGGAAACACCATATATTTT.

V and J are TRBV4-3 and TRBJ2-3; 7 bases match TRBD2. J gave up 0 bases and V 0 bases, and 3 bases lay outside the gene matches. CDR1 and CDR2 from the germline V gene are LGHNA and YSLEER. The CDR3 is made up of 16 amino acids. The CDR3 bases are TGCGCCAGCAGCCAAGATTGGGGGGGAAGCACAGATACGCAGTATTTT. It yields the protein CASSQDWGGSTDTQYF.

The chain links TRBV5-4 to TRBJ2-1; 11 nucleotides match TRBD1. The V and J ends lost 1 base and 7 bases, in that order; junction bases with no gene match: 7. Germline V gene data show CDR1 as SGHNT and CDR2 as YYREEE (reference sequence). The CDR3 contains 16 residues. As DNA, the CDR3 is TGTGCCAGCAGCTTGAAGGACAGGGGGCCCGTTAATGAGCAGTTCTTC. Translation: CASSLKDRGPVNEQFF.

This chain joins TRBV6-1 and TRBJ1-5; D is ambiguous. The V end was cut by 6 bases, the J end by 0 bases, with 12 bases between. This CDR3 is built from 15 residues. Germline V gene data show CDR1 as MNHNS and CDR2 as SASEGT. This chain's CDR3 is CASRETVYSNQPQHF. CDR3 DNA sequence: TGTGCCAGCAGGGAGACGGTCTATAGCAATCAGCCCCAGCATTTT.

Notes on this clone: The sample carries other DNA sequences with the same CDR3. J is TRBJ2-1 and V is TRBV28; D is perhaps TRBD2 (5 bases). V was clipped by 2 bases and J by 4 bases, with 9 bases between them. Germline V gene lookup returns CDR1 MDHEN and CDR2 SYDVKM. CDR3 size: 14 residues. CDR3 nucleotides: TGTGCCAGCAGTTTAAGCGGTACTTACAATGAGCAGTTCTTC. Amino acids: CASSLSGTYNEQFF. Full variable domain (rest looked up from reference TRBV28 and TRBJ2-1): DVKVTQSSRYLVKRTGEKVFLECVQDMDHENMFWYRQDPGLGLRLIYFSYDVKMKEKGDIPEGYSVSREKKERFSLILESASTNQTSMYLCASSLSGTYNEQFFGPGTRLTVL.

V is TRBV7-6 and J is TRBJ2-7; TRBD1 matches 11 bases. The V gene's germline CDR1 is SGHVS and CDR2 FNYEAQ. This CDR3 is 16 amino acids long. V shed 1 base and J 5 bases; nucleotides not matched to a gene: 7. CDR3 amino acids: CASSLDVGQGVNEQYF. CDR3 coding DNA: TGTGCCAGCAGCTTAGATGTGGGACAGGGGGTCAACGAGCAGTACTTC.

V usage is TRBV5-1 and J usage is TRBJ1-1; no reliable D call. This CDR3 contains 16 residues. Germline V gene data show CDR1 as SGHRS and CDR2 as YFSETQ. The V and J ends lost 0 bases and 4 bases respectively, with 16 bases between them. The DNA of the CDR3 is TGCGCCAGCAGCTTGGGGAGGGATTCGGTTCGCACTGAAGCTTTCTTT. It encodes CASSLGRDSVRTEAFF.

The rearrangement uses TRBV7-3 and TRBJ2-7, with 8 bases matching TRBD1. J gave up 6 bases and V 3 bases, and 4 bases lay outside the gene matches. CDR1 is SGHTA and CDR2 is FQGTGA in the germline V gene. This CDR3 spans 13 amino acids. The CDR3 protein is CASSFRQGSEQYF. The CDR3 coding sequence is TGTGCCAGCAGCTTCCGACAGGGGAGCGAGCAGTACTTC.

This chain joins TRBV5-4 and TRBJ2-7; D might be TRBD1 (6 bases). With 0 bases removed from V and 4 bases from J, the gap between germline ends came to 11 bases. The CDR3 has 14 residues. Germline V CDR1 and CDR2: SGHNT, YYREEE (reference sequence). DNA for the CDR3: TGTGCCAGCAGCTTGGACAGGGACCGATACGAGCAGTACTTC. Translation gives CASSLDRDRYEQYF.

This chain connects TRBV7-9 to TRBJ2-7; 10 positions agree with TRBD2. The V and J ends lost 4 bases and 7 bases, in that order; junction bases with no gene match: 13. There are 16 residues in the CDR3. Germline V gene data show CDR1 as SEHNR and CDR2 as FQNEAQ (reference sequence). The CDR3 loop is CASSSQTASGSREQYF. CDR3 sequence (DNA): TGTGCCAGCAGCTCACAAACAGCTAGCGGGAGTAGGGAGCAGTACTTC.